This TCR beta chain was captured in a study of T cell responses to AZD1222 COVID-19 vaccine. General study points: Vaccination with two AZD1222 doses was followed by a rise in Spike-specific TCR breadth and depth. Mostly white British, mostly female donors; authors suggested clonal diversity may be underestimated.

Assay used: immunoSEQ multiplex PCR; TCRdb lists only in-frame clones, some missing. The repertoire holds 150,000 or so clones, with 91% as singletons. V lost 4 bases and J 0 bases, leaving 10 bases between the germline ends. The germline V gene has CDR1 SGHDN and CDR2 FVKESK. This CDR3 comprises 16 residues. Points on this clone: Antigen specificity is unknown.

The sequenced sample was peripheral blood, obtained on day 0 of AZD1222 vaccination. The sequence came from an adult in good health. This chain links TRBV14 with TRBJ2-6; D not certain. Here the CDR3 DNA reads TGTGCCAGCAGCCCCTTAAGTGGCTCTGGGGCCAACGTCCTGACTTTC. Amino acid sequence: CASSPLSGSGANVLTF.